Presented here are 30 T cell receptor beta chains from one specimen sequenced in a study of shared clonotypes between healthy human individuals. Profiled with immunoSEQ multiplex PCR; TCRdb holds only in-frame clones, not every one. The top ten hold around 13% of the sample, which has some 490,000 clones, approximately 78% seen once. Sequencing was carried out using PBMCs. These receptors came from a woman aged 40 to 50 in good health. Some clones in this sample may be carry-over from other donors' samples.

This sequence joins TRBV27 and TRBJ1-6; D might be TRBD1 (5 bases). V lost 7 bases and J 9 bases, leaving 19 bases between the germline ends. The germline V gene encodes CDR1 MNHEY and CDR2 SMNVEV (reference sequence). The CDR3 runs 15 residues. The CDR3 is CASTNGQGLGSPLHF. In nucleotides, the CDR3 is TGTGCCAGCACCAACGGGCAGGGTCTTGGTTCACCCCTCCACTTT.

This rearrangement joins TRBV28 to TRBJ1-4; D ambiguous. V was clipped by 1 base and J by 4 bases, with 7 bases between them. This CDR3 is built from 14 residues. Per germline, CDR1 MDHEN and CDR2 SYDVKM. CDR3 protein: CASSLYVSNEKLFF. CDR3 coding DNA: TGTGCCAGCAGTTTATATGTCAGTAATGAAAAACTGTTTTTT.

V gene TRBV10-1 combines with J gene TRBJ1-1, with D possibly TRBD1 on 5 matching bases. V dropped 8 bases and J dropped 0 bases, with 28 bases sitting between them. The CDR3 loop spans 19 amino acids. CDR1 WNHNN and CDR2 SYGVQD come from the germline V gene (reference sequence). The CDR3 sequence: CASGHWGGHFFGMNTEAFF. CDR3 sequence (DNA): TGCGCCAGCGGCCATTGGGGCGGACATTTTTTTGGCATGAACACTGAAGCTTTCTTT.

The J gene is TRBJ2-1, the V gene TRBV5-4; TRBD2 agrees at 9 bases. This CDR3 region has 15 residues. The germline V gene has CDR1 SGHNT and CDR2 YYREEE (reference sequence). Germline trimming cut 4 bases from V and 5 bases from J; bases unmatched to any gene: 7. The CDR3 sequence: CASSRGTSPDNEQFF. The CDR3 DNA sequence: TGTGCCAGCAGCCGAGGGACTAGCCCAGACAATGAGCAGTTCTTC. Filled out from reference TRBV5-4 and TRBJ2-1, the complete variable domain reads ETGVTQSPTHLIKTRGQQVTLRCSSQSGHNTVSWYQQALGQGPQFIFQYYREEENGRGNFPPRFSGLQFPNYSSELNVNALELDDSALYLCASSRGTSPDNEQFFGPGTRLTVL.

The CDR3 DNA reads as TGCGCCAGCACCACTTCTCTAGCGGATACAGATACGCAGTATTTT. Encoded protein: CASTTSLADTDTQYF. The chain is built from TRBV4-3 and TRBJ2-3; the match to TRBD2 covers 7 bases. Trimming at V came to 7 bases and at J to 3 bases, leaving 10 bases not matched to a gene. The CDR3 totals 15 residues. CDR1 and CDR2 (germline): LGHNA, YSLEER.

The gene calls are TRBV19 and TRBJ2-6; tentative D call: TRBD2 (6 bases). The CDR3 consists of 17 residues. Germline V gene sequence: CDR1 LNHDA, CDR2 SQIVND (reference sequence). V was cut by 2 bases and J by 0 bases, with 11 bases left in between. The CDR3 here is CASSISGRLSGANVLTF. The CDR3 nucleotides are TGTGCCAGTAGTATAAGCGGGCGGCTCTCTGGGGCCAACGTCCTGACTTTC.

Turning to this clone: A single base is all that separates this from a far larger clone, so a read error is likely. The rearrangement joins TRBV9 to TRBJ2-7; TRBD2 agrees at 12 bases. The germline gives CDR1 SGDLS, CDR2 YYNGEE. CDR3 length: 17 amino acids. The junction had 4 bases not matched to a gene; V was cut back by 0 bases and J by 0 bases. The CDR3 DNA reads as TGTGCCAGCAGCGTAGGGACTAGCGGGAATAGCTCCTACGAGCAGTACTTC. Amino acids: CASSVGTSGNSSYEQYF.

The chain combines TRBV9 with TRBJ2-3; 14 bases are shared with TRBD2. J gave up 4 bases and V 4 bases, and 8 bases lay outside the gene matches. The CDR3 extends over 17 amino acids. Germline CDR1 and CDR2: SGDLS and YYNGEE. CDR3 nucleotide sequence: TGTGCCAGCAGCCCCGTGACTAGCGGGAGGGCCTCAGATACGCAGTATTTT. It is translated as CASSPVTSGRASDTQYF. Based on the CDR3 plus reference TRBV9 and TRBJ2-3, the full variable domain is DSGVTQTPKHLITATGQRVTLRCSPRSGDLSVYWYQQSLDQGLQFLIQYYNGEERAKGNILERFSAQQFPDLHSELNLSSLELGDSALYFCASSPVTSGRASDTQYFGPGTRLTVL.

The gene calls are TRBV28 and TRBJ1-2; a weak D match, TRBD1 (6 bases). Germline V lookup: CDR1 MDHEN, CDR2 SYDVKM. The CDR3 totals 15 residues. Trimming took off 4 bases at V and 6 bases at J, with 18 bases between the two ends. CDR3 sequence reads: CASSYSGGFTNGYTF. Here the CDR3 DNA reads TGTGCCAGCAGTTACTCCGGGGGCTTCACGAATGGCTACACCTTC.

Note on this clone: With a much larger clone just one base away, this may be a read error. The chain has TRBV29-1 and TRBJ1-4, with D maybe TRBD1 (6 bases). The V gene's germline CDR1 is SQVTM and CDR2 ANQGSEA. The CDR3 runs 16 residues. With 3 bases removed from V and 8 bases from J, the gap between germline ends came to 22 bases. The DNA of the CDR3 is TGCAGCGTTGACCCCTACCGGACAGAGTGCCTGGAAAAACTGTTTTTT. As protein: CSVDPYRTECLEKLFF.

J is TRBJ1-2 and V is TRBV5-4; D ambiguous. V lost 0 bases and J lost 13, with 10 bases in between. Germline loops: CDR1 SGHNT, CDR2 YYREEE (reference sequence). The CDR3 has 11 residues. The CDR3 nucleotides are TGTGCCAGCAGCTTGGGGGGTTACTCCACCTTC. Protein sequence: CASSLGGYSTF. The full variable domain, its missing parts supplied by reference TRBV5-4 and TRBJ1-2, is ETGVTQSPTHLIKTRGQQVTLRCSSQSGHNTVSWYQQALGQGPQFIFQYYREEENGRGNFPPRFSGLQFPNYSSELNVNALELDDSALYLCASSLGGYSTFGSGTRLTVV.

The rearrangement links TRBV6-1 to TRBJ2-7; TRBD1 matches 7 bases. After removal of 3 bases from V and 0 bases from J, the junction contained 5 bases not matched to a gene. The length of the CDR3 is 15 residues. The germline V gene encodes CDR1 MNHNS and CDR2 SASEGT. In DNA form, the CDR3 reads TGTGCCAGCAGTGATGAGGGGGCAGGCTCCTACGAGCAGTACTTC. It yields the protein CASSDEGAGSYEQYF.

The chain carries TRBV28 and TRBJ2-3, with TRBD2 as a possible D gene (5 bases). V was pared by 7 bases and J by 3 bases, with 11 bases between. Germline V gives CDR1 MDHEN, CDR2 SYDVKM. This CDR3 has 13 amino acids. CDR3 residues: CASTPRTTDTQYF. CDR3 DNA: TGTGCCAGCACTCCGAGGACTACAGATACGCAGTATTTT. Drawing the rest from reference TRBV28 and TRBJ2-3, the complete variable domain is DVKVTQSSRYLVKRTGEKVFLECVQDMDHENMFWYRQDPGLGLRLIYFSYDVKMKEKGDIPEGYSVSREKKERFSLILESASTNQTSMYLCASTPRTTDTQYFGPGTRLTVL.

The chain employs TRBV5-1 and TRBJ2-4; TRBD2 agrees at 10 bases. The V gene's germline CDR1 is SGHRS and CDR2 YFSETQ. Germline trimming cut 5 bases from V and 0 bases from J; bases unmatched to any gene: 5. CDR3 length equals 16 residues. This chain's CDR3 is CASSSRLAGAKNIQYF. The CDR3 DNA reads TGCGCCAGCAGTTCTAGACTAGCGGGAGCCAAAAACATTCAGTACTTC.

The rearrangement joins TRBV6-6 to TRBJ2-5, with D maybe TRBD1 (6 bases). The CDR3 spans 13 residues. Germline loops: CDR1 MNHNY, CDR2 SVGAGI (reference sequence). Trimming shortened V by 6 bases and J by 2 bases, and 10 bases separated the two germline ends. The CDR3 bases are TGTGCCAGCAGAAGGACAGTACAAGAGACCCAGTACTTC. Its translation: CASRRTVQETQYF.

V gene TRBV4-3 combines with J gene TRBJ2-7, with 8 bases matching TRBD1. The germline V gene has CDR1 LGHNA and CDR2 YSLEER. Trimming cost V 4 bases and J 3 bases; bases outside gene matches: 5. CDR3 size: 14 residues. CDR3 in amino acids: CASSPGQGLYEQYF. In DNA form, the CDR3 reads TGCGCCAGCAGCCCCGGACAGGGCCTCTACGAGCAGTACTTC.

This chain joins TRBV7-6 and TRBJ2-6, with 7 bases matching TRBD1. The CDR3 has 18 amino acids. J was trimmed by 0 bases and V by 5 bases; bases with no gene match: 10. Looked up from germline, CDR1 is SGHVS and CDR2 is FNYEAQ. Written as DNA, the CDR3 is TGTGCCAGCAGCCCACGACAGGGAAGCAGCTCTGGGGCCAACGTCCTGACTTTC. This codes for CASSPRQGSSSGANVLTF.

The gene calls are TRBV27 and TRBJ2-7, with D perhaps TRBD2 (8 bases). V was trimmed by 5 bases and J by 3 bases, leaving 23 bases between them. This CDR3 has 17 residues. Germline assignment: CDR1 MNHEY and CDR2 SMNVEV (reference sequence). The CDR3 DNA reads TGTGCCAGCAGTCCAGGCAGGGGGAGCGGGAGTTTCTACGAGCAGTACTTC. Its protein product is CASSPGRGSGSFYEQYF.

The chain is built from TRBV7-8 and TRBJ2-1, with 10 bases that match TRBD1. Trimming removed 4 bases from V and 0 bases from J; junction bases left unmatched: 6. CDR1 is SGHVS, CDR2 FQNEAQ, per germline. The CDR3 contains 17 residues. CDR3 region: CASSSRQGANSYNEQFF. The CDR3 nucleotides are TGTGCCAGCAGCTCGAGACAGGGGGCAAACTCCTACAATGAGCAGTTCTTC.

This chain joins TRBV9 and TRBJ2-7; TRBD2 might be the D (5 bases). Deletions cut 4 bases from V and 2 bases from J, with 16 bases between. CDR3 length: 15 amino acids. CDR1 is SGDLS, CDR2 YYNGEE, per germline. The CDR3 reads CASSPRTGDPYEQYF. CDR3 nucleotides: TGTGCCAGCAGCCCCCGCACCGGGGATCCCTACGAGCAGTACTTC.

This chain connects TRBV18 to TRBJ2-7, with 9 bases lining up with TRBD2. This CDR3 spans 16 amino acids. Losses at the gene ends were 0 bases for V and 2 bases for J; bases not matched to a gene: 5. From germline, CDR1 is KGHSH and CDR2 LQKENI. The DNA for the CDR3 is TGTGCCAGCTCACCACCTAGCGGGAGTGGAACCTACGAGCAGTACTTC. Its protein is CASSPPSGSGTYEQYF.

DNA of the CDR3: TGCAGCGTTGAAGAAGACGGACAGGGAGATCAGCCCCAGCATTTT. This sequence encodes CSVEEDGQGDQPQHF. V gene TRBV29-1 combines with J gene TRBJ1-5; 8 bases map to TRBD1. The trim removed 0 bases at V and 5 bases at J, leaving 6 bases unmatched. The CDR3 length is 15 residues. The germline CDR1 and CDR2 sequences are SQVTM and ANQGSEA.

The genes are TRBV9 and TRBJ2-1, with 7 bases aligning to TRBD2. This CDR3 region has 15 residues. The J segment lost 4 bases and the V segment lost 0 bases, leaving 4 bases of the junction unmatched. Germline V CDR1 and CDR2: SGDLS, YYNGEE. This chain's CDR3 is CASSVAGGVYNEQFF. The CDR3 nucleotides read TGTGCCAGCAGCGTAGCGGGAGGCGTTTACAATGAGCAGTTCTTC.

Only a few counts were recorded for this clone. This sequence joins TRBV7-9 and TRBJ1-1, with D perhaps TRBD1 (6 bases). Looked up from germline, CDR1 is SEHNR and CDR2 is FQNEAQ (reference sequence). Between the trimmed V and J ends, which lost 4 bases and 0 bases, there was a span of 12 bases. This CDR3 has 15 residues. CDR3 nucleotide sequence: TGTGCCAGCAGCTCTAGACAGGTGATGAACACTGAAGCTTTCTTT. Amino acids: CASSSRQVMNTEAFF.

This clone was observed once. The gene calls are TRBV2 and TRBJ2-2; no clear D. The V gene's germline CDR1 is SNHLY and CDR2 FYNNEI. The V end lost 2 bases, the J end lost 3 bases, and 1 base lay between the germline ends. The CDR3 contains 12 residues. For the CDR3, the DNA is TGTGCCAGCAGTGAATACACCGGGGAGCTGTTTTTT. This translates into CASSEYTGELFF. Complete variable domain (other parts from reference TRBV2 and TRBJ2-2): EPEVTQTPSHQVTQMGQEVILRCVPISNHLYFYWYRQILGQKVEFLVSFYNNEISEKSEIFDDQFSVERPDGSNFTLKIRSTKLEDSAMYFCASSEYTGELFFGEGSRLTVL.

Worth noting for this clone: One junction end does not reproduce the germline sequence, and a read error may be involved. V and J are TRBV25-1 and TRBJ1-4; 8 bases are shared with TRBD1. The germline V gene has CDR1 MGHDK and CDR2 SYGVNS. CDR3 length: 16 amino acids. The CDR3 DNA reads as TGTGCCAGCAGTGGGTATATGACAGGGGCGGGAGAAAGACTGTTTTTT. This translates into CASSGYMTGAGERLFF.

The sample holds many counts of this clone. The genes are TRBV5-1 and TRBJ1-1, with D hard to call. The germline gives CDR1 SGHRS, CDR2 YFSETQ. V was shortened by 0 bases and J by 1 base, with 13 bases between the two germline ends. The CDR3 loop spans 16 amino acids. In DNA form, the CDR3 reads TGCGCCAGCAGCTTGGTGGCAGGTCGGCAGAACACTGAAGCTTTCTTT. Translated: CASSLVAGRQNTEAFF.

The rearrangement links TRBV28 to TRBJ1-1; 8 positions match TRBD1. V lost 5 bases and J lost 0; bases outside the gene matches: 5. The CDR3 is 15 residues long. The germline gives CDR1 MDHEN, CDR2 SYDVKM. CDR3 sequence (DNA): TGTGCCAGCAGTGAGCAGGGGGCCGTGAACACTGAAGCTTTCTTT. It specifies CASSEQGAVNTEAFF. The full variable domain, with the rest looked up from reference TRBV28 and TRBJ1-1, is DVKVTQSSRYLVKRTGEKVFLECVQDMDHENMFWYRQDPGLGLRLIYFSYDVKMKEKGDIPEGYSVSREKKERFSLILESASTNQTSMYLCASSEQGAVNTEAFFGQGTRLTVV.

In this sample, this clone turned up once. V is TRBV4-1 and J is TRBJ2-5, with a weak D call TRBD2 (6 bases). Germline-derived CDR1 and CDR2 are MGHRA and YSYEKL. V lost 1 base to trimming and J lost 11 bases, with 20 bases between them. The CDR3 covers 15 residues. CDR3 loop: CASSQGVRLTGEQYF. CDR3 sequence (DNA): TGCGCCAGCAGCCAAGGTGTCCGTCTCACGGGGGAGCAGTACTTC.

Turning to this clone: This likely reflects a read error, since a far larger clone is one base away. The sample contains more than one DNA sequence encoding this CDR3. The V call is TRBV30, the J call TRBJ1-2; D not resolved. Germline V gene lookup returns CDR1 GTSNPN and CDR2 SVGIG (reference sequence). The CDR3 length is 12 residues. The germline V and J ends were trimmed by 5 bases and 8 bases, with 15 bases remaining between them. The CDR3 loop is CAWPRALGGYTF. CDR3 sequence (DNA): TGTGCCTGGCCCCGAGCCCTTGGCGGCTACACCTTC. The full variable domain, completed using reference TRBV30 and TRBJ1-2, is SQTIHQWPATLVQPVGSPLSLECTVEGTSNPNLYWYRQAAGRGLQLLFYSVGIGQISSEVPQNLSASRPQDRQFILSSKKLLLSDSGFYLCAWPRALGGYTFGSGTRLTVV.